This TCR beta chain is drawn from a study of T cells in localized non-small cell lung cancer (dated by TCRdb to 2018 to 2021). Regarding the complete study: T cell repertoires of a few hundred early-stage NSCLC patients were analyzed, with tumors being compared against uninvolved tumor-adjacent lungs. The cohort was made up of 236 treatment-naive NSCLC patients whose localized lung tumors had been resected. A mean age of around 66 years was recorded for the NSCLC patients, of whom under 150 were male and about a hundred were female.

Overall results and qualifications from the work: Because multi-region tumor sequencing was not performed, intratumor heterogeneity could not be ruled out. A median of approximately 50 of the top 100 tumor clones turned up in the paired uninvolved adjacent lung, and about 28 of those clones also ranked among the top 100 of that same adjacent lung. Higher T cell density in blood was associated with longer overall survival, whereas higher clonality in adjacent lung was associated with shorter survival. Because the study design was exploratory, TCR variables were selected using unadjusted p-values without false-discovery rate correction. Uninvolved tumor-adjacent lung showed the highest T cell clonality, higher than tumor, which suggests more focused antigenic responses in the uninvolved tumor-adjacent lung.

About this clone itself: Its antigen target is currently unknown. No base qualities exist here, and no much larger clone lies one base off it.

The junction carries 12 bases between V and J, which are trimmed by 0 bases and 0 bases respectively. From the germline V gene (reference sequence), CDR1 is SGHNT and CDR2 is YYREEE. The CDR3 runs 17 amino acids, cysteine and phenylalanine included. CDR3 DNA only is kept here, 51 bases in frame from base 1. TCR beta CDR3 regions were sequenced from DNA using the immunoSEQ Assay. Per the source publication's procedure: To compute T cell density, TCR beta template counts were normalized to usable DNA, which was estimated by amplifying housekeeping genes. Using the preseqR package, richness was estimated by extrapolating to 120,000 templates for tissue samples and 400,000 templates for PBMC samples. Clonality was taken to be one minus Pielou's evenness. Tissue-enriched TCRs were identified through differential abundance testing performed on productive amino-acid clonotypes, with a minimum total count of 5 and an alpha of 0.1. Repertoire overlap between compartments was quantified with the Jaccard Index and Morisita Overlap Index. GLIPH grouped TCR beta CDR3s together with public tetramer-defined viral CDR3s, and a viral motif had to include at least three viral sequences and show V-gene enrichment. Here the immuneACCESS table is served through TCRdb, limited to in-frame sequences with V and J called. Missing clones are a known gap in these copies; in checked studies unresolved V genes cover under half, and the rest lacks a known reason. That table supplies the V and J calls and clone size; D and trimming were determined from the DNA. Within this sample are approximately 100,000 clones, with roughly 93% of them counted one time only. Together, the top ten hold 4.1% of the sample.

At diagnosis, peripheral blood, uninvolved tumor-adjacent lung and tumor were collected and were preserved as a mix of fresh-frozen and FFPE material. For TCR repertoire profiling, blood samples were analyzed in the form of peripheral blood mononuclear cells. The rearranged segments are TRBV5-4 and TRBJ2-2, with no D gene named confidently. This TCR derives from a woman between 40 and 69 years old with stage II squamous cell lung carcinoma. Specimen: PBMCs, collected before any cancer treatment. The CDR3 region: CASSLDPRRANTGELFF. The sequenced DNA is TGTGCCAGCAGCTTGGACCCCCGAAGAGCGAACACCGGGGAGCTGTTTTTT.